This is a list of T cell receptor beta chains from one sample in a study of T cell responses to AZD1222 COVID-19 vaccine. The table came from immunoSEQ multiplex PCR; TCRdb's copy has only in-frame clones and leaves some out. The sample consists of around 80,000 clones, about 88% of them appearing once. The specimen comprised peripheral blood, sampled on day 0 of AZD1222 vaccination. All receptors derive from an adult in good health. CDR3s include the opening cysteine and the closing phenylalanine or tryptophan. D genes are given only for firm matches. A row's size may be missing; if present it is once, few, many or a size class.

d_gene: TRBD1
abundance: -
j_gene: TRBJ1-5
v_gene: TRBV2
CDR3aa: CASSDVGGGTGGQPQHF
CDR3nt: TGTGCCAGCAGTGACGTTGGGGGCGGGACAGGAGGGCAGCCCCAGCATTTT

d_gene: TRBD1
abundance: -
j_gene: TRBJ2-5
v_gene: TRBV5-1
CDR3aa: CASSRLGTGRETQYF
CDR3nt: TGCGCCAGCAGCCGCCTCGGGACAGGGAGGGAGACCCAGTACTTC

d_gene: -
abundance: -
j_gene: TRBJ2-5
v_gene: TRBV19
CDR3aa: CASKGRGETQYF
CDR3nt: TGTGCCAGTAAGGGGCGCGGCGAGACCCAGTACTTC

d_gene: TRBD1
abundance: -
j_gene: TRBJ1-1
v_gene: TRBV2
CDR3aa: CASTLFGQGRMNTEAFF
CDR3nt: TGTGCCAGCACTTTATTTGGACAGGGGAGGATGAACACTGAAGCTTTCTTT

d_gene: TRBD1
abundance: -
j_gene: TRBJ1-4
v_gene: TRBV5-1
CDR3aa: CASSFPGQGEKLFF
CDR3nt: TGCGCCAGCAGCTTTCCGGGACAGGGCGAAAAACTGTTTTTT

d_gene: -
abundance: -
j_gene: TRBJ1-1
v_gene: TRBV12-3/TRBV12-4
CDR3aa: CASTVMANTEAFF
CDR3nt: TGTGCCAGCACGGTGATGGCGAACACTGAAGCTTTCTTT

d_gene: -
abundance: -
j_gene: TRBJ1-4
v_gene: TRBV6-6
CDR3aa: CASSSASTGEEKLFF
CDR3nt: TGTGCCAGCAGTTCCGCTTCGACAGGCGAAGAAAAACTGTTTTTT

d_gene: TRBD2
abundance: -
j_gene: TRBJ2-1
v_gene: TRBV11-3
CDR3aa: CASFGTSGGNNEQFF
CDR3nt: TGTGCCAGCTTCGGCACTAGCGGGGGGAACAATGAGCAGTTCTTC

d_gene: -
abundance: -
j_gene: TRBJ1-2
v_gene: TRBV19
CDR3aa: CASSTQDLGQKPGYTF
CDR3nt: TGTGCCAGTAGTACCCAAGACCTTGGACAGAAGCCGGGCTACACCTTC

d_gene: -
abundance: -
j_gene: TRBJ1-2
v_gene: TRBV28
CDR3aa: CASGLGALYGYTF
CDR3nt: TGTGCCAGCGGATTAGGGGCCCTCTATGGCTACACCTTC

d_gene: -
abundance: -
j_gene: TRBJ1-2
v_gene: TRBV6-5
CDR3aa: CASSYSRFGYTF
CDR3nt: TGTGCCAGCAGTTACTCGAGGTTTGGCTACACCTTC

d_gene: -
abundance: -
j_gene: TRBJ1-4
v_gene: TRBV27
CDR3aa: CASSPRPGTNEKLFF
CDR3nt: TGTGCCAGCAGTCCAAGGCCAGGGACTAATGAAAAACTGTTTTTT

d_gene: -
abundance: -
j_gene: TRBJ1-5
v_gene: TRBV2
CDR3aa: CASSAAEYSNQPQHF
CDR3nt: TGTGCCAGCAGTGCCGCAGAATATAGCAATCAGCCCCAGCATTTT

d_gene: -
abundance: -
j_gene: TRBJ1-6
v_gene: TRBV5-6
CDR3aa: CASSPQGPSSYNSPLHF
CDR3nt: TGTGCCAGCAGCCCCCAGGGTCCTAGCTCCTATAATTCACCCCTCCACTTT

d_gene: -
abundance: -
j_gene: TRBJ1-6
v_gene: TRBV6-5
CDR3aa: CASSPETGFYSPLHF
CDR3nt: TGTGCCAGCAGTCCCGAGACAGGCTTCTATTCACCCCTCCACTTT

d_gene: -
abundance: -
j_gene: TRBJ2-2
v_gene: TRBV4-2
CDR3aa: CASSQDQAGNTGELFF
CDR3nt: TGTGCCAGCAGCCAAGATCAGGCCGGCAACACCGGGGAGCTGTTTTTT

d_gene: TRBD1
abundance: -
j_gene: TRBJ1-2
v_gene: TRBV6-5
CDR3aa: CASSYSYRTGSSSYTF
CDR3nt: TGTGCCAGCAGTTACTCGTATAGGACAGGGTCATCGAGCTACACCTTC

d_gene: -
abundance: medium-sized
j_gene: TRBJ2-5
v_gene: TRBV9
CDR3aa: CASSVGTLIQETQYF
CDR3nt: TGTGCCAGCAGCGTAGGAACCCTCATCCAAGAGACCCAGTACTTC

d_gene: -
abundance: -
j_gene: TRBJ2-2
v_gene: TRBV3-1/TRBV3-2
CDR3aa: CASSQEGGTGELFF
CDR3nt: TGTGCCAGCAGCCAAGAGGGGGGCACCGGGGAGCTGTTTTTT

d_gene: -
abundance: -
j_gene: TRBJ2-1
v_gene: TRBV7-3
CDR3aa: CASSLSLGTSYNEQFF
CDR3nt: TGTGCCAGCAGCTTATCCCTGGGCACCTCCTACAATGAGCAGTTCTTC

d_gene: -
abundance: -
j_gene: TRBJ2-1
v_gene: TRBV11-2
CDR3aa: CASKQGHSQDEQFF
CDR3nt: TGTGCCAGCAAACAAGGACATTCTCAGGATGAGCAGTTCTTC

d_gene: -
abundance: -
j_gene: TRBJ2-1
v_gene: TRBV7-8
CDR3aa: CASSLFRLDRGEQFF
CDR3nt: TGTGCCAGCAGCTTATTCCGGCTCGATAGAGGCGAGCAGTTCTTC

d_gene: TRBD1
abundance: -
j_gene: TRBJ2-7
v_gene: TRBV14
CDR3aa: CASSPDRGQYEQYF
CDR3nt: TGTGCCAGCAGCCCGGACAGGGGGCAATACGAGCAGTACTTC

d_gene: -
abundance: -
j_gene: TRBJ2-1
v_gene: TRBV3-1/TRBV3-2
CDR3aa: CASSQPPLDEQFF
CDR3nt: TGTGCCAGCAGCCAACCCCCGTTGGATGAGCAGTTCTTC

d_gene: TRBD1
abundance: -
j_gene: TRBJ1-5
v_gene: TRBV10-3
CDR3aa: CATTGTDSNQPQHF
CDR3nt: TGTGCCACGACCGGGACAGATAGCAATCAGCCCCAGCATTTT

d_gene: -
abundance: -
j_gene: TRBJ2-3
v_gene: TRBV5-1
CDR3aa: CASSLGLGVNTDTQYF
CDR3nt: TGCGCCAGCAGCTTGGGGTTAGGAGTAAACACAGATACGCAGTATTTT

d_gene: -
abundance: -
j_gene: TRBJ2-5
v_gene: TRBV5-1
CDR3aa: CASSQPPGETQYF
CDR3nt: TGCGCCAGCAGCCAACCACCAGGGGAGACCCAGTACTTC

d_gene: TRBD1
abundance: -
j_gene: TRBJ2-7
v_gene: TRBV19
CDR3aa: CASTLTGGARGLEQYF
CDR3nt: TGTGCCAGTACTCTGACAGGGGGCGCACGGGGTTTGGAGCAGTACTTC

d_gene: TRBD2
abundance: -
j_gene: TRBJ2-2
v_gene: TRBV28
CDR3aa: CASSTGGPYTGELFF
CDR3nt: TGTGCCAGCAGCACGGGAGGGCCGTACACCGGGGAGCTGTTTTTT

d_gene: -
abundance: -
j_gene: TRBJ2-1
v_gene: TRBV30
CDR3aa: CAWSLGGGVDEQFF
CDR3nt: TGTGCCTGGAGCTTAGGCGGAGGGGTAGATGAGCAGTTCTTC

d_gene: -
abundance: -
j_gene: TRBJ2-3
v_gene: TRBV5-5
CDR3aa: CASSQYPGTGSTDTQYF
CDR3nt: TGTGCCAGCAGCCAATACCCCGGGACTGGAAGCACAGATACGCAGTATTTT

d_gene: -
abundance: -
j_gene: TRBJ1-5
v_gene: TRBV12-3/TRBV12-4
CDR3aa: CASSLGWNQPQHF
CDR3nt: TGTGCCAGCAGTTTAGGGTGGAATCAGCCCCAGCATTTT

d_gene: -
abundance: -
j_gene: TRBJ2-5
v_gene: TRBV5-4
CDR3aa: CASSLAGFRGTQYF
CDR3nt: TGTGCCAGCAGCTTGGCAGGATTTCGGGGGACCCAGTACTTC

d_gene: TRBD1
abundance: -
j_gene: TRBJ2-7
v_gene: TRBV6-5
CDR3aa: CASSNPGQPYEQYF
CDR3nt: TGTGCCAGCAGTAATCCGGGACAGCCCTACGAGCAGTACTTC

d_gene: -
abundance: -
j_gene: TRBJ1-1
v_gene: TRBV29-1
CDR3aa: CSVAQGSGGGTEAFF
CDR3nt: TGCAGCGTTGCTCAGGGAAGCGGCGGGGGCACTGAAGCTTTCTTT

d_gene: -
abundance: -
j_gene: TRBJ2-5
v_gene: TRBV9
CDR3aa: CASSVSGWGETQYF
CDR3nt: TGTGCCAGCAGCGTATCTGGCTGGGGAGAGACCCAGTACTTC

d_gene: TRBD2
abundance: -
j_gene: TRBJ2-7
v_gene: TRBV6-5
CDR3aa: CASSTSGRAQEQYF
CDR3nt: TGTGCCAGCAGTACTAGCGGGAGGGCCCAAGAGCAGTACTTC

d_gene: TRBD2
abundance: -
j_gene: TRBJ2-2
v_gene: TRBV11-2
CDR3aa: CASSFGGSLGELFF
CDR3nt: TGTGCCAGCAGCTTCGGGGGGTCCCTCGGGGAGCTGTTTTTT

d_gene: -
abundance: -
j_gene: TRBJ1-3
v_gene: TRBV7-9
CDR3aa: CASSPRTLAGNTIYF
CDR3nt: TGTGCCAGCAGCCCCCGGACCCTGGCTGGAAACACCATATATTTT